The 5 T cell receptor beta chains below were found in one sample sequenced in a study of regulatory T cells in long-lasting Graves disease (dated by TCRdb to 2020 to 2022). The time point label on this specimen signifies: newly diagnosed GD, antithyroid drugs for less than 3 months. For both TCR sequencing and RNA sequencing, RNA was extracted from PBMCs using TRIzol. Library preparation employed multiplex PCR. This sample was sequenced with an Illumina HiSeq 4000. TCR beta libraries were built with iRepertoire HTBI primers and Arm-PCR amplification of CDR3 regions. TCRdb cleaned the public reads at Q25 with fastp, built clones with MiXCR and kept in-frame beta chains. CDR3 protein sequences are deduplicated, and each keeps its most common genes and DNA. Counted in this sample were under 700,000 distinct CDR3 sequences; 15% to 20% of them appeared once. Clones ranked in the top ten supply 20% to 30% of the sample.

The sample was also reused in another study, on T cells in Graves' hyperthyroidism and ophthalmopathy.

Sequencing was performed on peripheral blood mononuclear cells (PBMCs), taken at new diagnosis, from a patient treated with antithyroid drugs. These receptors originate from a woman aged 40-65 years with Graves disease. Donor details come from another sample of the same person, matched by shared clones.

This clonotype showed up just a few times. The gene calls are TRBV6-1 and TRBJ1-3; D gene uncertain. Germline assignment: CDR1 MNHNS and CDR2 SASEGT. CDR3 size: 11 residues. Trimming removed 6 bases at V and 4 bases at J, with 4 bases between. As DNA, the CDR3 is TGTGCCAGCAGGACAGGAAACACCATATATTTT. This sequence encodes CASRTGNTIYF.

This clonotype was observed many times. The J gene is TRBJ2-1, the V gene TRBV30, with D possibly matching TRBD2 (5 bases). This CDR3 contains 15 residues. Germline CDR1 reads GTSNPN; CDR2 reads SVGIG (reference sequence). Between the trimmed V and J ends, which lost 3 bases and 0 bases, there was a span of 12 bases. The CDR3 bases are TGTGCCTGGAGGGAGGATCTGAGCTCCTACAATGAGCAGTTCTTC. Its translation: CAWREDLSSYNEQFF.

This clonotype was observed a handful of times. The chain combines TRBV19 with TRBJ1-3; D is perhaps TRBD1 (5 bases). Germline V gives CDR1 LNHDA, CDR2 SQIVND (reference sequence). The length of the CDR3 is 15 residues. V was trimmed by 5 bases and J by 0 bases, leaving 11 bases between them. For the CDR3, the DNA is TGTGCCAGTAGTCCCCGGGACGGCTCTGGAAACACCATATATTTT. This codes for CASSPRDGSGNTIYF.

This clonotype was detected many times. For the CDR3, the DNA is TGTGCCTGGAGCCGGAGGCGGGAGGGGGATACGCAGTATTTT. This translates into CAWSRRREGDTQYF. The V and J genes are TRBV30 and TRBJ2-3; 9 bases align to TRBD2. The CDR3 covers 14 residues. V lost 3 bases and J lost 6; bases outside the gene matches: 7. Germline V gene data show CDR1 as GTSNPN and CDR2 as SVGIG (reference sequence).

This clonotype came up a few times. Relative to the germline gene, one junction end is altered; a read error may explain this. The chain uses TRBV7-7 and TRBJ2-3; 9 bases are shared with TRBD2. This CDR3 comprises 15 residues. The germline CDR1 and CDR2 sequences are SSHAT and FNYEAQ (reference sequence). The CDR3 DNA follows: TGTGCTAGCAGCTTAGGAGGGACTAGCCCAGATACGCAGTATTTT. The encoded protein is CASSLGGTSPDTQYF. The variable domain in full, with the rest retrieved from reference TRBV7-7 and TRBJ2-3, is GAGVSQSPRYKVTKRGQDVTLRCDPISSHATLYWYQQALGQGPEFLTYFNYEAQPDKSGLPSDRFSAERPEGSISTLTIQRTEQRDSAMYRCASSLGGTSPDTQYFGPGTRLTVL.